Listed below are T cell receptor beta chains from one sample, sequenced in a study of cytomegalovirus exposure and HLA in healthy donors. Method: immunoSEQ multiplex PCR; TCRdb's copy keeps in-frame clones and lacks some. The table includes under 75,000 clones, 86% detected once. The source material was PBMCs. The receptors shown here come from a woman aged 25 to 39 in good health and CMV-seronegative. CDR3s include the opening cysteine and the closing phenylalanine or tryptophan. A D gene is named only where the DNA matches it firmly.

TRBD2 TRBJ2-3 TRBV4-1 CASSRTSGTDTQYF
. TRBJ1-1 TRBV28 CASSSPQDASAFF
. TRBJ1-2 TRBV18 CASSVQGGDGYTF
. TRBJ2-3 TRBV9 CASRGSGTDTQYF
TRBD2 TRBJ2-7 TRBV27 CASSLGGFGTSGISAYEQYF
TRBD1 TRBJ2-7 TRBV18 CASSVNGQGAHEQYF
TRBD2 TRBJ2-2 TRBV2 CASTAGGNTGELFF
. TRBJ1-4 TRBV19 CASSDPRGSNEKLFF
. TRBJ2-1 TRBV9 CASSVADFPNEQFF
TRBD1 TRBJ2-5 TRBV7-9 CSSSLVQGARETQYF
. TRBJ1-1 TRBV7-9 CASSSAMNRNTEAFF
TRBD1 TRBJ2-5 TRBV7-2 CASSLGGQITETQYF
. TRBJ2-3 TRBV2 CASTPGGFSTDTQYF
TRBD1 TRBJ1-5 TRBV2 CASSDDRGHQPQHF
TRBD1 TRBJ1-2 TRBV15 CATSRDNQGDYGYTF
. TRBJ2-2 TRBV27 CASSFQTRGTGELFF
. TRBJ2-7 TRBV28 CASSLPGRPYEQYF
TRBD2 TRBJ2-7 TRBV5-1 CASSLVGTSGSYEQYF
. TRBJ1-2 TRBV7-9 CASSFIRGSPNYGYTF
. TRBJ1-2 TRBV9 CASSVQGNYGYTF
TRBD1 TRBJ1-2 TRBV19 CASSEGGGILGYTF
TRBD2 TRBJ2-1 TRBV27 CASSPWGLAGGAYNEQFF
TRBD2 TRBJ2-1 TRBV7-2 CASSPRLAGGPYEQFF
TRBD2 TRBJ2-5 TRBV5-1 CASSFGLAEETQYF
TRBD1 TRBJ2-7 TRBV7-3 CASSLWPGGYEQYF
. TRBJ2-1 TRBV18 CASSPLDSYNEQFF
. TRBJ2-3 TRBV6-1 CASSVSATSTDTQYF
TRBD1 TRBJ2-1 TRBV4-3 CASSQYRQGAYNEQFF
. TRBJ1-4 TRBV29-1 CSVQPLDKLFF
TRBD1 TRBJ2-1 TRBV4-1 CASSQEPGTAITLEQFF
. TRBJ1-1 TRBV7-3 CASSPYVESLNTEAFF
. TRBJ1-2 TRBV5-1 CASSFGQSYGYTF
TRBD1 TRBJ2-7 TRBV28 CASSLGTGVGYEQYF
TRBD1 TRBJ1-2 TRBV19 CASSTGTDGGGYTF
. TRBJ1-5 TRBV19 CASSIGRYSNRPQHF
. TRBJ1-2 TRBV14 CASSPDSYGYTF
. TRBJ2-6 TRBV6-4 CASSGEGDGANVLTF
. TRBJ2-3 TRBV7-9 CASTPPGSDTQYF
TRBD1 TRBJ2-1 TRBV4-1 CASSRGQGLGNEQFF
TRBD1 . TRBV5-6 CASSLSQGSSSYEQYF
. TRBJ1-1 TRBV10-3 CAISPGTEAFF
. TRBJ2-3 TRBV6-1 CASSDVITDTQYF
TRBD1 TRBJ2-4 TRBV28 CASSLTGGAGNIQYF
TRBD1 TRBJ1-5 TRBV27 CASKRTGAGNQPQHF
TRBD2 TRBJ2-2 TRBV18 CASSPRLAGGNTGELFF